This TCR beta chain stems from a study of shared clonotypes between healthy human individuals. This clone was detected only once. This table comes from immunoSEQ multiplex PCR, and its TCRdb copy is limited to in-frame clones, with some not included. The sample has 2 million to 3 million clones; over 85% are singletons. CDR3 length: 14 residues. Germline CDR1 is SNHLY and CDR2 is FYNNEI. V was pared by 6 bases and J by 4 bases, with 12 bases between. The clonotype originates from a man aged 18 to 30 in good health. Some clones in this sample may be carry-over from other donors' samples. Sequenced: naive CD4+ T cells from PBMCs. Subset specified: CD45RA+ positively selected. The chain employs TRBV2 and TRBJ1-4; possibly TRBD1 for D (6 bases). The CDR3 DNA sequence: TGTGCCAGCAGAAGGGGGGGGAATAATGAAAAACTGTTTTTT. It yields the protein CASRRGGNNEKLFF.